Following are 30 T cell receptor beta chains from one sample sequenced in a study of early T cells in non-severe SARS-CoV-2 infection. TCRdb reanalysed the 5' RACE reads using MiXCR and keeps one entry per CDR3 protein. This sample carries about 83,000 distinct CDR3 sequences, roughly 13% of them seen once, and the ten largest clones take roughly 1.4%. The sample was whole blood. These receptors originate from an adult who was a healthcare worker with PCR-confirmed SARS-CoV-2 infection or an uninfected control (not recorded which).

This clonotype was found a few times. Written as DNA, the CDR3 is TGTGCCTGGAGGATCGGGGGCGCGACTAATGAAAAACTGTTTTTT. Translating it yields CAWRIGGATNEKLFF. V usage is TRBV30 and J usage is TRBJ1-4; maybe TRBD1 (6 bases). Trimming cost V 3 bases and J 2 bases, with 13 bases left between them. Germline lookup yields CDR1 GTSNPN and CDR2 SVGIG (reference sequence). This CDR3 comprises 15 residues.

This rearrangement joins TRBV3-1 to TRBJ2-7; D assignment may be TRBD1 or TRBD2 (6 bases each). The CDR3 totals 17 residues. Per the germline V gene, CDR1 is LGHDT and CDR2 is YNNKEL (reference sequence). Trimming took 0 bases from V and 5 from J, leaving 20 bases between them. This chain's CDR3 is CASSQDPPWGALDEQYF. The CDR3 coding sequence is TGTGCCAGCAGCCAAGACCCGCCGTGGGGGGCGCTGGACGAGCAGTACTTC.

The chain links TRBV12-3 or TRBV12-4 to TRBJ2-3, with TRBD2 as a possible D gene (5 bases). This CDR3 has 17 residues. Trimming left V 3 bases short and J 4 bases short, with 20 bases between. CDR3: CASSFVPGVIGADTQYF. CDR3 nucleotide sequence: TGTGCCAGCAGTTTTGTGCCCGGGGTAATAGGCGCAGATACGCAGTATTTT.

This clonotype was picked up many times. The chain carries TRBV7-2 and TRBJ1-1; 9 bases are shared with TRBD1. Germline trimming cut 3 bases from V and 6 bases from J; bases unmatched to any gene: 5. Germline V CDR1 and CDR2: SGHTA, FQGNSA. This CDR3 comprises 14 residues. CDR3 residues: CASSLGTGFPEAFF. The CDR3 coding sequence is TGTGCCAGCAGCTTGGGGACAGGGTTCCCTGAAGCTTTCTTT.

V gene TRBV29-1 combines with J gene TRBJ2-1; the match to TRBD1 covers 10 bases. The CDR3 is 14 amino acids. Germline CDR1 and CDR2: SQVTM and ANQGSEA. The DNA of the CDR3 is TGCACCGGTCGGTGGACAGGGGGTGACAATGAGCAGTTCTTC. It yields the protein CTGRWTGGDNEQFF.

This clonotype was seen many times. The rearrangement links TRBV24-1 to TRBJ1-1, with 8 bases aligning to TRBD1. From germline, CDR1 is KGHDR and CDR2 SFDVKD. The V gene end was trimmed by 5 bases and the J gene end by 3 bases; junction bases not matched to a gene: 10. The CDR3 is 16 residues long. CDR3 bases: TGTGCCACCAGTGTCTCCCCGGACAGGGCGGACACTGAAGCTTTCTTT. Its protein is CATSVSPDRADTEAFF.

The chain joins TRBV3-1 to TRBJ2-7; 10 bases are shared with TRBD1. Germline CDR1 is LGHDT and CDR2 is YNNKEL (reference sequence). Unmatched junction bases numbered 1, after V lost 4 bases and J lost 1 base. The CDR3 consists of 14 residues. CDR3 nucleotide sequence: TGTGCCAGCAGCCGACAGGGGGCTTCCTACGAGCAGTACTTC. This codes for CASSRQGASYEQYF.

This clonotype was recorded a few times. The chain uses TRBV5-6 and TRBJ2-4, with TRBD2 matching 8 bases. V was clipped by 7 bases and J by 1 base; unmatched bases: 7. The CDR3 contains 15 residues. Germline V gives CDR1 SGHDT, CDR2 YYEEEE. DNA for the CDR3: TGTGCCAGCGGCCGGGAGGGGATGGCCAAAAACATTCAGTACTTC. Translated, it gives CASGREGMAKNIQYF.

In this sample, this clonotype turned up many times. The chain is built from TRBV20-1 and TRBJ1-5; possible D gene TRBD1, 5 bases. Germline V gives CDR1 DFQATT, CDR2 SNEGSKA (reference sequence). The CDR3 consists of 19 residues. Trimming took off 4 bases at V and 0 bases at J, with 25 bases between the two ends. CDR3 sequence: CSATDSAPPTTASNQPQHF. In nucleotides, the CDR3 is TGCAGTGCTACCGACTCCGCTCCCCCAACGACAGCTAGCAATCAGCCCCAGCATTTT.

This clonotype was counted a few times. V usage is TRBV28 and J usage is TRBJ2-7, with 7 bases fitting TRBD1. The CDR3 length is 16 residues. Germline V gene sequence: CDR1 MDHEN, CDR2 SYDVKM. J gave up 5 bases and V 7 bases, and 17 bases lay outside the gene matches. The CDR3 spells CASTPIPRQGFDEQYF. CDR3 coding DNA: TGTGCCAGCACCCCTATCCCCCGACAGGGTTTCGACGAGCAGTACTTC. Full variable domain (rest looked up from reference TRBV28 and TRBJ2-7): DVKVTQSSRYLVKRTGEKVFLECVQDMDHENMFWYRQDPGLGLRLIYFSYDVKMKEKGDIPEGYSVSREKKERFSLILESASTNQTSMYLCASTPIPRQGFDEQYFGPGTRLTVT.

This clonotype has at least ten counts. This chain joins TRBV12-3 or TRBV12-4 and TRBJ1-3; 9 bases are a match to TRBD1. The ends lost 6 bases at V and 3 bases at J; junction bases unmatched: 0. CDR3 length equals 13 residues. In DNA form, the CDR3 reads TGTGCCAGCAGGGGACAGGGTGGAAACACCATATATTTT. The encoded protein is CASRGQGGNTIYF.

This clonotype was observed a few times. Being one base from a much bigger clone, this may be a read error. CDR3 sequence reads: CAISESGQVVEQFF. DNA for the CDR3: TGTGCCATCAGTGAGTCGGGACAGGTGGTTGAGCAGTTCTTC. This chain connects TRBV10-3 to TRBJ2-1, with 8 positions matching TRBD1. V lost 0 bases to trimming and J lost 9 bases; unmatched junction nucleotides: 4. The germline V gene has CDR1 ENHRY and CDR2 SYGVKD. The CDR3 covers 14 residues.

Details on this clonotype: At one boundary the junction diverges from the germline segment, which might be a read error. The rearrangement links TRBV7-9 to TRBJ1-1, with D hard to call. The CDR3 is made up of 14 amino acids. In germline, CDR1 is SEHNR, CDR2 FQNEAQ (reference sequence). CDR3 sequence (DNA): TGTGCCAGCGGCTTAGATCAATCGGGAACTGAAGCTTTCTTT. Amino acid sequence: CASGLDQSGTEAFF.

There are many counts of this clonotype. V and J are TRBV29-1 and TRBJ2-3; D gene uncertain. Germline V gene sequence: CDR1 SQVTM, CDR2 ANQGSEA. The CDR3 totals 12 residues. The germline V and J ends were trimmed by 3 bases and 5 bases, with 9 bases remaining between them. This chain's CDR3 is CSVDHTLDTQYF. The CDR3, as DNA: TGCAGCGTTGATCACACTCTAGATACGCAGTATTTT.

The sample holds a few counts of this clonotype. The chain carries TRBV6-2 or TRBV6-3 and TRBJ2-3; the D gene is possibly TRBD2 (6 bases). Germline V gene lookup returns CDR1 MNHEY and CDR2 SVGEGT. The CDR3 is made up of 16 amino acids. Trimming shortened V by 4 bases and J by 0 bases, and 14 bases separated the two germline ends. The CDR3 region has the DNA TGTGCCAGCAGTTCGCCTGGGACTCCGAGCACAGATACGCAGTATTTT. This gives the protein CASSSPGTPSTDTQYF.

This chain links TRBV3-1 with TRBJ1-5; 8 bases line up with TRBD1. Germline V gene lookup returns CDR1 LGHDT and CDR2 YNNKEL (reference sequence). There are 14 residues in the CDR3. Trimming took 1 base from V and 6 from J; bases not matched to a gene: 2. CDR3 nucleotides: TGTGCCAGCAGCCAAGGGACAGGGCTTCAGCCCCAGCATTTT. It translates to CASSQGTGLQPQHF.

This clonotype has a count of ten or more. This chain joins TRBV3-1 and TRBJ2-7, with 10 bases identical to TRBD2. V lost 0 bases to trimming and J lost 3 bases; unmatched junction nucleotides: 5. Germline V gene sequence: CDR1 LGHDT, CDR2 YNNKEL (reference sequence). The CDR3 runs 16 residues. Here the CDR3 DNA reads TGTGCCAGCAGCCAAGACACAAAGCGGGGGGGCTACGAGCAGTACTTC. This sequence encodes CASSQDTKRGGYEQYF.

There are a few counts of this clonotype. This rearrangement joins TRBV29-1 to TRBJ2-2, with TRBD1 identical over 9 bases. There are 15 residues in the CDR3. Germline V CDR1 and CDR2: SQVTM, ANQGSEA. Germline trimming cut 6 bases from V and 3 bases from J; bases unmatched to any gene: 8. In DNA form, the CDR3 reads TGCAGCGTCCTTCCGGACAGGGGCCACACCGGGGAGCTGTTTTTT. It translates to CSVLPDRGHTGELFF.

The J gene is TRBJ2-1, the V gene TRBV12-3 or TRBV12-4, with TRBD1 as a possible D gene (6 bases). The CDR3 runs to 16 residues. V was trimmed by 1 base and J by 4 bases, leaving 14 bases between them. For the CDR3, the DNA is TGTGCCAGCAGTTTAGTAACAGGGTCGATTTACAATGAGCAGTTCTTC. It yields the protein CASSLVTGSIYNEQFF.

This clonotype has a handful of counts. This sequence joins TRBV25-1 and TRBJ2-6, with TRBD1 matching 7 bases. The CDR3 is made up of 16 amino acids. CDR1 and CDR2 (germline): MGHDK, SYGVNS. The V gene end was trimmed by 3 bases and the J gene end by 5 bases; junction bases not matched to a gene: 7. The CDR3 nucleotides read TGTGCCAGCAGTGACTCCGGACAGGCCAGGGCCAACGTCCTGACTTTC. Residues: CASSDSGQARANVLTF.

This clonotype was seen many times. The rearrangement uses TRBV6-2 or TRBV6-3 and TRBJ2-1; D is ambiguous. Germline V gene sequence: CDR1 MNHEY, CDR2 SVGEGT. The CDR3 extends over 14 amino acids. Trimming removed 6 bases at V and 0 bases at J, with 9 bases between. In DNA form, the CDR3 reads TGTGCCAGCAGAAACCTGAACTCCTACAATGAGCAGTTCTTC. Amino acids: CASRNLNSYNEQFF.

This clonotype has just a few counts. The chain combines TRBV20-1 with TRBJ1-4; D uncertain. The CDR3 runs 17 residues. Germline CDR1 reads DFQATT; CDR2 reads SNEGSKA (reference sequence). The germline V and J ends were trimmed by 0 bases and 0 bases, with 14 bases remaining between them. CDR3: CSARDPWVPATNEKLFF. The DNA for the CDR3 is TGCAGTGCTAGAGACCCCTGGGTACCGGCAACTAATGAAAAACTGTTTTTT.

This clonotype was detected many times. The CDR3 region is CASSKALVAGGPASTDTQYF. The CDR3 DNA is TGTGCCAGCAGCAAAGCGCTCGTAGCGGGGGGCCCTGCGAGCACAGATACGCAGTATTTT. The chain links TRBV21-1 to TRBJ2-3; TRBD2 is taken as the D call from the table, unchecked against the DNA. TRBV21-1 is tagged as a pseudogene. This CDR3 contains 20 residues.

This clonotype was counted many times. The chain joins TRBV4-2 to TRBJ1-1; D possibly corresponds to TRBD1 (5 bases). CDR1 LGHNA and CDR2 YNFKEQ come from the germline V gene. Trimming pared 4 bases from V and 2 bases from J, leaving 8 bases between. This CDR3 region has 13 residues. CDR3 in DNA: TGTGCCAGCAGCCCACAGGAAAACACTGAAGCTTTCTTT. Amino acid sequence: CASSPQENTEAFF.

Note on this clonotype: It may be a read error: a sequence one base away is much more abundant. The J gene is TRBJ2-1, the V gene TRBV11-2; 15 bases agree with TRBD2. V lost 5 bases and J lost 7; bases outside the gene matches: 9. The CDR3 has 17 residues. CDR1 is SGHAT, CDR2 FQNNGV, per germline. The CDR3 bases are TGTGCCAGCAGCACCGGGACTAGCGGGGGGACGTGGAATGAGCAGTTCTTC. Its protein is CASSTGTSGGTWNEQFF. Full variable domain (missing parts from reference TRBV11-2 and TRBJ2-1): EAGVAQSPRYKIIEKRQSVAFWCNPISGHATLYWYQQILGQGPKLLIQFQNNGVVDDSQLPKDRFSAERLKGVDSTLKIQPAKLEDSAVYLCASSTGTSGGTWNEQFFGPGTRLTVL.

The genes are TRBV6-1 and TRBJ2-3; the match to TRBD2 covers 9 bases. The CDR3 length is 15 residues. V shed 7 bases and J 9 bases; nucleotides not matched to a gene: 14. Looked up from germline, CDR1 is MNHNS and CDR2 is SASEGT. CDR3: CASTRGVASGVTQYF. For the CDR3, the DNA is TGTGCCAGCACTCGAGGGGTGGCTAGCGGGGTGACGCAGTATTTT.

This chain connects TRBV6-5 to TRBJ1-2, with 7 bases identical to TRBD1. Per germline, CDR1 MNHEY and CDR2 SVGAGI. The CDR3 length is 17 residues. J lost 3 bases, V lost 2 bases, and 12 bases had no gene match. CDR3 loop: CASSYITVGQHDYGYTF. The CDR3 DNA reads as TGTGCCAGCAGTTACATTACCGTGGGACAGCACGACTATGGCTACACCTTC.

CDR3 in DNA: TGCGCCAGCAGGGAACAGGGCTACGAGCAGTACTTC. Its translation is CASREQGYEQYF. The V call is TRBV5-1, the J call TRBJ2-7; perhaps TRBD1 as D (6 bases). This CDR3 contains 12 residues. From germline, CDR1 is SGHRS and CDR2 YFSETQ. Trimming removed 5 bases from V and 3 bases from J, with 9 bases in between.

This clonotype was detected ten times or more. The rearrangement links TRBV28 to TRBJ2-7; tentatively, D is TRBD1 (5 bases). The germline V and J ends were trimmed by 3 bases and 2 bases, with 11 bases remaining between them. Germline V lookup: CDR1 MDHEN, CDR2 SYDVKM. The CDR3 covers 14 residues. Written as DNA, the CDR3 is TGTGCCAGCAGTTTCAGCGACAGACCCTACGAGCAGTACTTC. It translates to CASSFSDRPYEQYF.

The chain combines TRBV7-9 with TRBJ2-7, with 9 bases identical to TRBD2. Germline loops: CDR1 SEHNR, CDR2 FQNEAQ (reference sequence). V shed 5 bases and J 4 bases; nucleotides not matched to a gene: 15. CDR3 length: 17 residues. CDR3 in DNA: TGTGCCAGCAGCCCAATAGGAGCGGGGGGCCCTCCGTACGAGCAGTACTTC. This gives the protein CASSPIGAGGPPYEQYF.